The rows below give T cell receptor beta chains drawn from one sample of a study of PD-1 blockade in classical Hodgkin lymphoma. This table comes from immunoSEQ multiplex PCR, and its TCRdb copy is limited to in-frame clones, with some not included. The table records under 45,000 clones, about two thirds of them present only once. This specimen consisted of peripheral blood mononuclear cells (PBMCs), obtained before the fourth cycle of nivolumab. These receptors were collected from a human donor with classical Hodgkin lymphoma. Each CDR3 is given with its conserved first and last residue. A D gene is named only where the DNA matches it firmly. The size of a clone is reported for some rows only, either as once, few or many, or as a class for expanded clones.

J gene: TRBJ2-7
V gene: TRBV10-3
D gene: -
clone size: -
CDR3 DNA: TGTGCCATCGGTGACAGCTACGAGCAGTACTTC
CDR3 protein: CAIGDSYEQYF

J gene: TRBJ2-1
V gene: TRBV9
D gene: TRBD2
clone size: -
CDR3 DNA: TGTGCCAGCAGCGTAGGGCTTAGCGGGGTAATTGAGCAGTTCTTC
CDR3 protein: CASSVGLSGVIEQFF

J gene: TRBJ2-7
V gene: TRBV7-2
D gene: TRBD2
clone size: -
CDR3 DNA: TGTGCCAGCAGCCCGGCAGGTCCACTAGCGGGGAAATCCTACGAGCAGTACTTC
CDR3 protein: CASSPAGPLAGKSYEQYF

J gene: TRBJ1-5
V gene: TRBV5-6
D gene: -
clone size: -
CDR3 DNA: TGTGCCAGCAGCGTGTCGGACGGGTATCAGCCCCAGCATTTT
CDR3 protein: CASSVSDGYQPQHF

J gene: TRBJ1-2
V gene: TRBV19
D gene: -
clone size: -
CDR3 DNA: TGTGCCAGTAAGGACTGGGGCTACACCTTC
CDR3 protein: CASKDWGYTF

J gene: TRBJ2-7
V gene: TRBV7-7
D gene: -
clone size: -
CDR3 DNA: TGTGCTAGCAGCTTCCAAGAGGTCACTAGCTCCTGCGAGCAGTACTTC
CDR3 protein: CASSFQEVTSSCEQYF

J gene: TRBJ2-1
V gene: TRBV7-3
D gene: -
clone size: -
CDR3 DNA: TGTGCCAGCAGCTTAAATCCAGGAGGTAAAAATGAGCAGTTCTTC
CDR3 protein: CASSLNPGGKNEQFF

J gene: TRBJ2-3
V gene: TRBV7-2
D gene: TRBD1
clone size: few
CDR3 DNA: TGTGCCAGCAGCACCGAACGTGGACAGGGCCGCAAGGATACGCAGTATTTT
CDR3 protein: CASSTERGQGRKDTQYF

J gene: TRBJ1-6
V gene: TRBV28
D gene: TRBD1
clone size: -
CDR3 DNA: TGTGCCAGCAGTTTGTCGGCAGGGGGAGAATCACCCCTCCACTTT
CDR3 protein: CASSLSAGGESPLHF

J gene: TRBJ1-1
V gene: TRBV19
D gene: TRBD1
clone size: -
CDR3 DNA: TGTGCCAGTAGGGATAGGGGACAGCTTTCCGAAGCTTTCTTT
CDR3 protein: CASRDRGQLSEAFF

J gene: TRBJ2-7
V gene: TRBV11-1
D gene: TRBD2
clone size: -
CDR3 DNA: TGTGCCAGCAGAGGATCCGGACTAGCGGGGGTTTACGCCTACGAGCAGTACTTC
CDR3 protein: CASRGSGLAGVYAYEQYF

J gene: TRBJ2-1
V gene: TRBV4-2
D gene: TRBD2
clone size: -
CDR3 DNA: TGTGCCAGCAGCCAATCCGGACTAGCGGGGGGCTCCTCCTACAATGAGCAGTTCTTC
CDR3 protein: CASSQSGLAGGSSYNEQFF

J gene: TRBJ1-4
V gene: TRBV4-1
D gene: -
clone size: once
CDR3 DNA: TGCGCCAGCAGCCGGGGACACCAAGGCGAAAAACTGTTTTTT
CDR3 protein: CASSRGHQGEKLFF

J gene: TRBJ2-5
V gene: TRBV7-9
D gene: -
clone size: -
CDR3 DNA: TGTGCCAGCAGCCCCCCTTCTAGACAAAAAGAGACCCAGTACTTC
CDR3 protein: CASSPPSRQKETQYF

J gene: TRBJ1-2
V gene: TRBV28
D gene: -
clone size: -
CDR3 DNA: TGTGCCACTTGGGACACTCGCCGCTTTAACTATGGCTACACCTTC
CDR3 protein: CATWDTRRFNYGYTF

J gene: TRBJ2-3
V gene: TRBV2
D gene: TRBD2
clone size: few
CDR3 DNA: TGTGCCAGCAGTGAGCGGGGGGGCCTGAGGACAGATACGCAGTATTTT
CDR3 protein: CASSERGGLRTDTQYF

J gene: TRBJ1-5
V gene: TRBV28
D gene: TRBD1
clone size: -
CDR3 DNA: TGTGCCAGCAGTCACCGGGACAGGGGAATCCAGCCCCAGCATTTT
CDR3 protein: CASSHRDRGIQPQHF

J gene: TRBJ1-6
V gene: TRBV6-6
D gene: TRBD1
clone size: -
CDR3 DNA: TGTGCCAGCAGTTTCCCACAGGGGAATTCACCCCTCCACTTT
CDR3 protein: CASSFPQGNSPLHF

J gene: TRBJ1-4
V gene: TRBV6-5
D gene: -
clone size: -
CDR3 DNA: TGTGCCAGCAGTCCCGGCGGCAGCTGGCTGTTTTTT
CDR3 protein: CASSPGGSWLFF

J gene: TRBJ2-3
V gene: TRBV9
D gene: -
clone size: -
CDR3 DNA: TGTGCCAGCAATGGGGACGGGGAAACAGAAACGCAGTATTTT
CDR3 protein: CASNGDGETETQYF

J gene: TRBJ1-2
V gene: TRBV10-1
D gene: -
clone size: -
CDR3 DNA: TGCGCCAGCAGTCCGGGACAAATGGTTGGCTACACCTTC
CDR3 protein: CASSPGQMVGYTF

J gene: TRBJ2-2
V gene: TRBV28
D gene: TRBD1
clone size: medium-sized
CDR3 DNA: TGTGCCAGCAGCAACCCATATGAGCCAGGGGGCAGGGACGGGGAGCTGTTTTTT
CDR3 protein: CASSNPYEPGGRDGELFF

J gene: TRBJ1-1
V gene: TRBV14
D gene: -
clone size: -
CDR3 DNA: TGTGCCAGCAGCCCGCGTTGGGGAAAGGGGAACACTGAAGCTTTCTTT
CDR3 protein: CASSPRWGKGNTEAFF

J gene: TRBJ2-7
V gene: TRBV2
D gene: TRBD1
clone size: -
CDR3 DNA: TGTGCCAGCAGTCCGTTACTGACAGGGGGCACCTACGAGCAGTACTTC
CDR3 protein: CASSPLLTGGTYEQYF

J gene: TRBJ1-1
V gene: TRBV5-4
D gene: -
clone size: -
CDR3 DNA: TGTGCCAGCAGCCCGGACACCGGCCGTATGAAAACTGAAGCTTTCTTT
CDR3 protein: CASSPDTGRMKTEAFF

J gene: TRBJ2-1
V gene: TRBV2
D gene: -
clone size: -
CDR3 DNA: TGTGCCAGCACCCTACGGAGCTCCTACAATGAGCAGTTCTTC
CDR3 protein: CASTLRSSYNEQFF

J gene: TRBJ1-2
V gene: TRBV11-2
D gene: -
clone size: -
CDR3 DNA: TGTGCCAGCAGCTCAATCCCCCGTACCCTCAACTATGGCTACACCTTC
CDR3 protein: CASSSIPRTLNYGYTF